The 19 T cell receptor beta chains reported below all come from one sample, sequenced in a study of blood T cell repertoires in COVID-19. Data came from immunoSEQ multiplex PCR; TCRdb stores just in-frame clones and leaves some out. The table lists 200,000 to 250,000 clones, about 81% of them singletons. The source material was peripheral blood. These receptors originate from a woman at least 80 years old with COVID-19, enrolled during active disease.

The rearrangement uses TRBV15 and TRBJ1-4; 8 nucleotides agree with TRBD1. The CDR3 covers 16 residues. CDR1 and CDR2 from the germline V gene are LNHNV and YYDKDF (reference sequence). The V segment lost 4 bases and the J segment 6 bases; nucleotides outside the gene matches: 10. CDR3 protein: CATSKPGQGLHEKLFF. The CDR3 DNA is TGTGCCACCAGCAAACCCGGACAGGGATTGCATGAAAAACTGTTTTTT.

The CDR3 region has the DNA TGTGCCTGGAGTGAGAAGGGGTCCCTGCCCCAGCATTTT. Translating gives CAWSEKGSLPQHF. The chain carries TRBV30 and TRBJ1-5; D perhaps matches TRBD1 (5 bases). Germline-derived CDR1 and CDR2 are GTSNPN and SVGIG (reference sequence). The V gene lost 1 base and the J gene lost 9 bases, with 13 bases spanning the gap. CDR3 size: 13 residues.

J is TRBJ1-2 and V is TRBV7-9; TRBD1 matches at 10 bases. With V trimmed by 2 bases and J by 8 bases, 5 bases remained unmatched. The CDR3 spans 14 residues. From germline, CDR1 is SEHNR and CDR2 FQNEAQ (reference sequence). The CDR3 DNA is TGTGCCAGCAGCTTACCAACGACAGGGGGCGGCTACACCTTC. It encodes CASSLPTTGGGYTF. Full variable domain (rest looked up from reference TRBV7-9 and TRBJ1-2): DTGVSQNPRHKITKRGQNVTFRCDPISEHNRLYWYRQTLGQGPEFLTYFQNEAQLEKSRLLSDRFSAERPKGSFSTLEIQRTEQGDSAMYLCASSLPTTGGGYTFGSGTRLTVV.

The V call is TRBV3-1 (or the pseudogene TRBV3-2), the J call TRBJ2-5; a possible D gene is TRBD1 (6 bases). V shed 5 bases and J shed 4 bases, with 11 bases lying between them. Per the germline V gene, CDR1 is LGHDT and CDR2 is YNNKEL (reference sequence). This CDR3 comprises 13 residues. For the CDR3, the DNA is TGTGCCAGCAGCGGGGGACAAACAGAGACCCAGTACTTC. It codes for CASSGGQTETQYF.

CDR3 loop: CASSSIRDRGETQYF. The CDR3, as DNA: TGTGCCAGCAGTAGCATCCGGGACAGGGGGGAGACCCAGTACTTC. V usage is TRBV27 and J usage is TRBJ2-5; 11 nucleotides line up with TRBD1. The CDR3 consists of 15 residues. J gave up 5 bases and V 5 bases, and 7 bases lay outside the gene matches. Germline V CDR1 and CDR2: MNHEY, SMNVEV (reference sequence).

V usage is TRBV28 and J usage is TRBJ2-2; weak D call: TRBD2 (6 bases). V lost 6 bases and J lost 7, with 12 bases in between. The CDR3 contains 13 residues. CDR1 is MDHEN and CDR2 is SYDVKM in the germline V gene. The DNA of the CDR3 is TGTGCCAGCAGACAAATGGGGGGCGGGGAGCTGTTTTTT. Protein: CASRQMGGGELFF.

This chain uses TRBV5-6 with TRBJ2-1; a weak D match, TRBD1 (6 bases). The CDR3 has 14 amino acids. Trimming pared 0 bases from V and 9 bases from J, leaving 13 bases between. Germline V gene data show CDR1 as SGHDT and CDR2 as YYEEEE. CDR3 in DNA: TGTGCCAGCAGCTTGGGATTAGGGACAAGTGAGCAGTTCTTC. This translates into CASSLGLGTSEQFF.

V is TRBV6-5 and J is TRBJ1-1; D is unresolved. In germline, CDR1 is MNHEY, CDR2 SVGAGI. The CDR3 totals 11 residues. The ends were cut back, 6 bases at V and 1 base at J, with 3 bases in the middle. The CDR3 nucleotides read TGTGCCAGCAGGGCGAACACTGAAGCTTTCTTT. Protein sequence: CASRANTEAFF.

The chain employs TRBV6-5 and TRBJ2-3; 9 nucleotides match TRBD2. Germline-derived CDR1 and CDR2 are MNHEY and SVGAGI. The CDR3 covers 15 residues. V shed 7 bases, J shed 2 bases, and the junction held 7 bases outside the gene matches. The CDR3 DNA reads as TGTGCCAGCACCCGTGTAGCGGGAGCCACAGATACGCAGTATTTT. Residues: CASTRVAGATDTQYF.

This clone was seen more than once but under ten times. This chain connects TRBV3-1 (or the pseudogene TRBV3-2) to TRBJ1-1; tentatively, D is TRBD1 (5 bases). CDR1 and CDR2 from the germline V gene are LGHDT and YNNKEL (reference sequence). With 0 bases removed from V and 5 bases from J, the gap between germline ends came to 13 bases. The CDR3 contains 15 residues. CDR3 in DNA: TGTGCCAGCAGCCAAGATCCCGCAGGGCAGACTGAAGCTTTCTTT. This encodes CASSQDPAGQTEAFF.

This chain joins TRBV7-2 and TRBJ2-1, with 7 bases identical to TRBD1. This CDR3 region has 16 residues. V dropped 6 bases and J dropped 3; count of bases not matched to a gene: 11. The germline V gene encodes CDR1 SGHTA and CDR2 FQGNSA. As DNA, the CDR3 is TGTGCCAGCAGGTCCCCGGGACAGAACAACTACAATGAGCAGTTCTTC. Its translation: CASRSPGQNNYNEQFF.

V is TRBV7-2 and J is TRBJ2-1; 7 nucleotides agree with TRBD2. The CDR3 extends over 14 amino acids. CDR1 and CDR2 from the germline V gene are SGHTA and FQGNSA. With 11 bases clipped from V and 2 bases from J, the junction kept 9 bases outside the gene matches. Written as DNA, the CDR3 is TGTGCCTGGGAGACAGCGGGGCCCTACAATGAGCAGTTCTTC. This gives the protein CAWETAGPYNEQFF.

V gene TRBV11-3 combines with J gene TRBJ1-2; D might be TRBD1 (5 bases). Germline CDR1 SGHNT, CDR2 YENEEA. The CDR3 is made up of 13 amino acids. Trimming left V 4 bases short and J 5 bases short, with 11 bases between. The CDR3 sequence: CASSSVAGYGYTF. As DNA, the CDR3 is TGTGCCAGCAGCTCAGTGGCAGGGTATGGCTACACCTTC.

This rearrangement joins TRBV11-2 to TRBJ2-3; 10 bases match TRBD2. The CDR3 length is 16 residues. V shed 3 bases and J 2 bases; nucleotides not matched to a gene: 5. CDR1 and CDR2 from the germline V gene are SGHAT and FQNNGV. The CDR3 DNA reads as TGTGCCAGCAGCTTCACAGCGGGAGGGACCACAGATACGCAGTATTTT. Translation: CASSFTAGGTTDTQYF. Together with reference TRBV11-2 and TRBJ2-3, the CDR3 gives the full variable domain: EAGVAQSPRYKIIEKRQSVAFWCNPISGHATLYWYQQILGQGPKLLIQFQNNGVVDDSQLPKDRFSAERLKGVDSTLKIQPAKLEDSAVYLCASSFTAGGTTDTQYFGPGTRLTVL.

V and J are TRBV6-2 or TRBV6-3 and TRBJ2-7, with TRBD1 identical over 10 bases. The CDR3 consists of 15 residues. Germline V gene data show CDR1 as MNHEY and CDR2 as SVGEGT. The trim removed 4 bases at V and 4 bases at J, leaving 7 bases unmatched. The DNA of the CDR3 is TGTGCCAGCAGTTCTGCCGGGACAGGGGCTTACGAGCAGTACTTC. This encodes CASSSAGTGAYEQYF.

V usage is TRBV2 and J usage is TRBJ2-3; 7 bases match TRBD1. V shed 3 bases and J 4 bases; nucleotides not matched to a gene: 7. The CDR3 has 15 amino acids. In germline, CDR1 is SNHLY, CDR2 FYNNEI. CDR3: CASSDRQGGADTQYF. In DNA form, the CDR3 reads TGTGCCAGCAGTGATCGACAGGGTGGGGCAGATACGCAGTATTTT.

This sequence joins TRBV7-3 and TRBJ2-1, with a possible D match to TRBD1 (5 bases). Germline V lookup: CDR1 SGHTA, CDR2 FQGTGA. The length of the CDR3 is 15 residues. The V gene lost 2 bases and the J gene lost 3 bases, with 11 bases spanning the gap. The chain's CDR3 is CASSLGTGVYNEQFF. CDR3 DNA: TGTGCCAGCAGCTTAGGTACAGGAGTCTACAATGAGCAGTTCTTC.

The V call is TRBV11-2, the J call TRBJ2-2; tentative D call: TRBD2 (5 bases). V lost 5 bases and J 3 bases, leaving 7 bases between the germline ends. CDR3 size: 13 residues. CDR1 and CDR2 (germline): SGHAT, FQNNGV. Here the CDR3 reads CASSRGYTGELFF. For the CDR3, the DNA is TGTGCCAGCAGCCGAGGGTACACCGGGGAGCTGTTTTTT.

The V call is TRBV19, the J call TRBJ1-2, with D perhaps matching TRBD1 (6 bases). CDR3 length: 13 amino acids. V was cut by 11 bases and J by 4 bases, with 17 bases left in between. Looked up from germline, CDR1 is LNHDA and CDR2 is SQIVND (reference sequence). The CDR3 DNA is TGTGCCTCCTCCGGGCAGGGGTTCTATGGCTACACCTTC. Translation: CASSGQGFYGYTF.